Below, 25 T cell receptor beta chains from the same sample are listed, as sequenced in a study of blood T cell repertoires in COVID-19. Sequencing was performed with immunoSEQ multiplex PCR; in TCRdb, only in-frame clones are kept and a portion is missing. The sample lists about 270,000 clones, approximately 92% occurring once. Sequencing used PBMCs or T cells enriched from blood (not recorded which). The source of these receptors is a woman younger than 35 who had recovered from COVID-19.

The J gene is TRBJ1-4, the V gene TRBV4-1, with 8 positions matching TRBD1. Germline CDR1 reads MGHRA; CDR2 reads YSYEKL. This CDR3 is 15 amino acids long. The J segment lost 7 bases and the V segment lost 3 bases, leaving 7 bases of the junction unmatched. CDR3 residues: CASSHDRGGREKLFF. In nucleotides, the CDR3 is TGCGCCAGCAGCCATGACAGGGGAGGTCGTGAAAAACTGTTTTTT.

The chain has TRBV20-1 and TRBJ1-2, with TRBD1 matching 7 bases. CDR1 is DFQATT, CDR2 SNEGSKA, per germline (reference sequence). The CDR3 length is 13 residues. V dropped 3 bases and J dropped 4; count of bases not matched to a gene: 5. The CDR3 here is CSASPGTAYGYTF. The CDR3 nucleotides read TGCAGTGCTAGTCCCGGGACAGCCTATGGCTACACCTTC.

J is TRBJ2-7 and V is TRBV5-4; D unclear. Trimming removed 0 bases at V and 2 bases at J, with 9 bases between. There are 14 residues in the CDR3. The germline gives CDR1 SGHNT, CDR2 YYREEE (reference sequence). CDR3 nucleotide sequence: TGTGCCAGCAGCTTGGCCGGAGTACCCTACGAGCAGTACTTC. Protein sequence: CASSLAGVPYEQYF.

The CDR3 protein is CASSYRPGQGHYGYTF. Here the CDR3 DNA reads TGTGCCAGCAGTTACCGACCGGGACAGGGGCACTATGGCTACACCTTC. The V and J genes are TRBV6-2 or TRBV6-3 and TRBJ1-2, with 10 bases aligning to TRBD1. This CDR3 spans 16 amino acids. V lost 2 bases, J lost 3 bases, and 6 bases stayed unmatched. Germline loops: CDR1 MNHEY, CDR2 SVGEGT.

This chain connects TRBV11-2 to TRBJ2-7, with 9 bases identical to TRBD1. Germline loops: CDR1 SGHAT, CDR2 FQNNGV. The CDR3 consists of 15 residues. Trimming cost V 0 bases and J 2 bases; bases outside gene matches: 2. The chain's CDR3 is CASSLEGQGAYEQYF. The CDR3 nucleotides read TGTGCCAGCAGCTTAGAGGGACAGGGAGCCTACGAGCAGTACTTC.

The chain uses TRBV5-5 and TRBJ2-7; TRBD2 matches 10 bases. The CDR3 length is 15 residues. With 2 bases clipped from V and 3 bases from J, the junction kept 5 bases outside the gene matches. The V gene's germline CDR1 is SGHKS and CDR2 YYEKEE (reference sequence). The CDR3 nucleotides read TGTGCCAGCAGCTTATTAGCGGGGGGTTACTACGAGCAGTACTTC. This translates into CASSLLAGGYYEQYF.

The gene calls are TRBV5-4 and TRBJ2-7; the D gene is possibly TRBD2 (5 bases). Trimming stripped 4 bases from V and 3 bases from J, with 14 bases between. This CDR3 has 14 amino acids. The V gene's germline CDR1 is SGHNT and CDR2 YYREEE (reference sequence). CDR3 sequence: CASSPGEARYEQYF. CDR3 coding DNA: TGTGCCAGCAGCCCCGGGGAAGCCCGCTACGAGCAGTACTTC. The full variable domain, its missing parts supplied by reference TRBV5-4 and TRBJ2-7, is ETGVTQSPTHLIKTRGQQVTLRCSSQSGHNTVSWYQQALGQGPQFIFQYYREEENGRGNFPPRFSGLQFPNYSSELNVNALELDDSALYLCASSPGEARYEQYFGPGTRLTVT.

The V and J genes are TRBV6-2 or TRBV6-3 and TRBJ2-5; 7 bases fit TRBD2. This CDR3 has 17 residues. The V gene end was trimmed by 6 bases and the J gene end by 1 base; junction bases not matched to a gene: 14. Germline CDR1 is MNHEY and CDR2 is SVGEGT. CDR3 in DNA: TGTGCCAGCAGCCCTACGCGGCCGGGGGGTCCCCAAGAGACCCAGTACTTC. It yields the protein CASSPTRPGGPQETQYF.

The table lists this clone with a count of one. V gene TRBV19 combines with J gene TRBJ1-2; no reliable D call. Germline-derived CDR1 and CDR2 are LNHDA and SQIVND (reference sequence). The CDR3 extends over 14 amino acids. V dropped 5 bases and J dropped 5 bases, with 15 bases sitting between them. The CDR3 bases are TGTGCCAGTAGTGTTTCGCAAGGGAGTTATGGCTACACCTTC. It is translated as CASSVSQGSYGYTF.

The chain links TRBV27 to TRBJ1-1, with D possibly matching TRBD1 (6 bases). This CDR3 is built from 15 residues. CDR1 and CDR2 from the germline V gene are MNHEY and SMNVEV (reference sequence). V dropped 6 bases and J dropped 4 bases, with 18 bases sitting between them. The CDR3 here is CASRFTGKQGTEAFF. DNA of the CDR3: TGTGCCAGCAGGTTTACAGGGAAACAGGGCACTGAAGCTTTCTTT.

This chain links TRBV27 with TRBJ1-4; a weak D match, TRBD1 (6 bases). The CDR3 totals 14 residues. Germline loops: CDR1 MNHEY, CDR2 SMNVEV (reference sequence). The ends were cut back, 3 bases at V and 5 bases at J, with 10 bases in the middle. CDR3 nucleotides: TGTGCCAGCAGTTTTGGGGGCCGGAATGAAAAACTGTTTTTT. It encodes CASSFGGRNEKLFF.

The V call is TRBV5-6, the J call TRBJ1-1; unclear D gene. The CDR3 is 14 residues long. Trimming left V 5 bases short and J 0 bases short, with 11 bases between. Germline values: CDR1 SGHDT, CDR2 YYEEEE. The CDR3 DNA follows: TGTGCCAGCAGTCCTAGTAGCGTGAACACTGAAGCTTTCTTT. It codes for CASSPSSVNTEAFF.

CDR3 nucleotide sequence: TGTGCCAGCACCATAACCGTTGGGACAGGGGGTTTGTACGAGCAGTACTTC. Translation: CASTITVGTGGLYEQYF. The chain joins TRBV13 to TRBJ2-7; 11 bases are shared with TRBD1. The CDR3 consists of 17 residues. The trim removed 7 bases at V and 4 bases at J, leaving 15 bases unmatched. Germline CDR1 and CDR2: PRHDT and FYEKMQ (reference sequence). The complete variable domain, with remaining parts taken from reference TRBV13 and TRBJ2-7, reads AAGVIQSPRHLIKEKRETATLKCYPIPRHDTVYWYQQGPGQDPQFLISFYEKMQSDKGSIPDRFSAQQFSDYHSELNMSSLELGDSALYFCASTITVGTGGLYEQYFGPGTRLTVT.

This chain uses TRBV4-2 with TRBJ2-7; D may be TRBD1 (5 bases). There are 13 residues in the CDR3. The V end lost 1 base, the J end lost 5 bases, and 9 bases lay between the germline ends. Germline V CDR1 and CDR2: LGHNA, YNFKEQ. In DNA, the CDR3 is TGTGCCAGCAGCCAAGGGTGGGGCGACGAGCAGTACTTC. Translating it yields CASSQGWGDEQYF.

The gene calls are TRBV5-4 and TRBJ2-1; a weak D match, TRBD1 (5 bases). Germline CDR1 reads SGHNT; CDR2 reads YYREEE (reference sequence). The CDR3 extends over 15 amino acids. Trimming took 0 bases from V and 0 from J, leaving 7 bases between them. In DNA, the CDR3 is TGTGCCAGCAGCTTGGGACAGAGCTCCTACAATGAGCAGTTCTTC. Residues: CASSLGQSSYNEQFF.

The rearrangement joins TRBV7-8 to TRBJ1-6; D possibly corresponds to TRBD1 (5 bases). Trimming stripped 1 base from V and 9 bases from J, with 13 bases between. Per germline, CDR1 SGHVS and CDR2 FQNEAQ. The length of the CDR3 is 15 residues. CDR3 bases: TGTGCCAGCAGCTTAGAAACATCTGGGGCTTCACCCCTCCACTTT. Encoded protein: CASSLETSGASPLHF.

V and J are TRBV21-1 and TRBJ2-7; TRBD1, the D gene given by the table, was not confirmed from the DNA. TRBV21-1 is given as a pseudogene. The CDR3 totals 18 residues. The CDR3 bases are TGTGCCAGCAGCAAACACAACACTACGGGACAGGAGAGCGGCGAGCAGTACTTC. Translation: CASSKHNTTGQESGEQYF.

The CDR3 here is CASSPSQGNQPQHF. The CDR3 DNA reads TGTGCCAGCTCACCATCCCAGGGCAATCAGCCCCAGCATTTT. The chain joins TRBV18 to TRBJ1-5; the D is unclear. The CDR3 spans 14 residues. Trimming took off 2 bases at V and 2 bases at J, with 7 bases between the two ends. CDR1 KGHSH and CDR2 LQKENI come from the germline V gene.

The CDR3 sequence: CASSSPDSDQPQHF. CDR3 nucleotides: TGTGCCAGCAGCTCCCCGGACAGTGATCAGCCCCAGCATTTT. J is TRBJ1-5 and V is TRBV7-2, with D perhaps matching TRBD1 (6 bases). The CDR3 spans 14 residues. The germline V gene encodes CDR1 SGHTA and CDR2 FQGNSA. Between the trimmed V and J ends, which lost 4 bases and 5 bases, there was a span of 12 bases.

The chain is built from TRBV19 and TRBJ1-6, with 9 bases identical to TRBD1. CDR3 length equals 15 residues. Germline CDR1 reads LNHDA; CDR2 reads SQIVND (reference sequence). J was trimmed by 11 bases and V by 5 bases; bases with no gene match: 10. The CDR3 nucleotides are TGTGCCAGTAGTTTTCAACAGGGGGCCACTCCACCCCTCCACTTT. It encodes CASSFQQGATPPLHF. Together with reference TRBV19 and TRBJ1-6, the CDR3 gives the full variable domain: DGGITQSPKYLFRKEGQNVTLSCEQNLNHDAMYWYRQDPGQGLRLIYYSQIVNDFQKGDIAEGYSVSREKKESFPLTVTSAQKNPTAFYLCASSFQQGATPPLHFGNGTRLTVT.

The chain uses TRBV4-1 and TRBJ2-7; 7 nucleotides match TRBD2. CDR1 MGHRA and CDR2 YSYEKL come from the germline V gene. The CDR3 is 15 amino acids. Trimming removed 4 bases from V and 7 bases from J; junction bases left unmatched: 13. This CDR3 is CASSPGLAVKREQYF. Here the CDR3 DNA reads TGCGCCAGCAGCCCTGGCCTAGCGGTAAAGCGGGAGCAGTACTTC.

This clone was detected only a few times. The rearrangement joins TRBV18 to TRBJ1-5, with 8 bases that match TRBD1. Losses at the gene ends were 0 bases for V and 0 bases for J; bases not matched to a gene: 4. There are 17 residues in the CDR3. Germline CDR1 is KGHSH and CDR2 is LQKENI. The CDR3 DNA reads TGTGCCAGCTCACCACCGGGACAGGCGTATAGCAATCAGCCCCAGCATTTT. This codes for CASSPPGQAYSNQPQHF. The variable domain in full, with the rest retrieved from reference TRBV18 and TRBJ1-5, is NAGVMQNPRHLVRRRGQEARLRCSPMKGHSHVYWYRQLPEEGLKFMVYLQKENIIDESGMPKERFSAEFPKEGPSILRIQQVVRGDSAAYFCASSPPGQAYSNQPQHFGDGTRLSIL.

The chain combines TRBV2 with TRBJ1-5, with 7 positions matching TRBD1. J was trimmed by 7 bases and V by 8 bases; bases with no gene match: 20. Germline lookup yields CDR1 SNHLY and CDR2 FYNNEI. CDR3 size: 17 residues. The CDR3 DNA is TGTGCCAGCCGCCCCGGACCCGGGACAGCATCGGACCAGCCCCAGCATTTT. Translating it yields CASRPGPGTASDQPQHF. The full variable domain, with the rest looked up from reference TRBV2 and TRBJ1-5, is EPEVTQTPSHQVTQMGQEVILRCVPISNHLYFYWYRQILGQKVEFLVSFYNNEISEKSEIFDDQFSVERPDGSNFTLKIRSTKLEDSAMYFCASRPGPGTASDQPQHFGDGTRLSIL.

This sequence joins TRBV10-1 and TRBJ1-5, with a possible D match to TRBD1 (5 bases). This CDR3 comprises 15 residues. Germline V CDR1 and CDR2: WNHNN, SYGVQD (reference sequence). Trimming took off 11 bases at V and 1 base at J, with 18 bases between the two ends. Here the CDR3 reads CACTREGVSNQPQHF. The CDR3 DNA reads TGCGCCTGCACGCGAGAAGGGGTAAGCAATCAGCCCCAGCATTTT.

The rearrangement uses TRBV28 and TRBJ1-5; no clear D gene. In germline, CDR1 is MDHEN, CDR2 SYDVKM. Trimming removed 6 bases from V and 2 bases from J, with 8 bases in between. This CDR3 is 13 amino acids long. CDR3 sequence (DNA): TGTGCCAGCAGCCCCCCCGGCAATCAGCCCCAGCATTTT. Amino acids: CASSPPGNQPQHF.